This record looks at one T cell receptor beta chain sequence and its context. The clone's antigen remains unknown. No clone much larger than this one lies a single base away; base qualities are absent. The library was made by multiplex PCR. The listed sequencing device is 454 GS FLX. TCR alpha and beta CDR3 regions were amplified from mRNA by semiquantitative ARM-PCR. In ARM-PCR, tagged nested gene-specific primers were used first, and exponential amplification was then carried out by communal superprimers. Before the first-round PCR products went through the second amplification round, exonuclease was used to remove the nested primers. Amplicons were sequenced on the 454 platform, which allows rapid sequencing of millions of DNA fragments without cloning bias. An effective read was defined as a read mappable to both V and J germline segments. Per the original workflow: Reads were assigned to germline V, D and J segments with IRmap, which uses pyromap, a Smith-Waterman modification adapted to 454 sequencing errors. D-beta assignments were filtered using cutoffs set at the 99th percentile of alignment scores from simulated random sequences. CDR3 was defined as the amino acids between the conserved V-segment Y[YFLI]C motif and the J-segment [FW]GXGT motif. A compound Poisson process model, previously applied to large-scale EST data, was used to estimate repertoire diversity. A cross-contamination detection procedure was applied to argue against sample contamination as the source of shared CDR3s. TCRdb trimmed the raw reads at Q25, called clones with MiXCR and kept productive beta chains. For every CDR3 protein sequence, its rows merge into one entry that carries the most common genes and DNA. The V and J calls were not made by the authors but by TCRdb's processing. The sample has about 12,000 distinct CDR3 sequences on record, approximately 64% of them singletons. The leading ten clones occupy 25% to 30% of the sample.

The CD4+CD25-CD294- flow-through remaining after CD25, CD56 and CD294 bead selections was collected as Th1 cells. To isolate the T cell subsets, Miltenyi superparamagnetic beads coated with subset-specific monoclonal antibodies were used. Every T cell population came from peripheral blood. Ficoll separation of whole blood yielded mononuclear cells, and anti-CD14 microbeads were then used to deplete the monocytes. Right after isolation, the cell populations were resuspended in RNAprotect reagent. This sample was included in a study of relationships among human T cell subsets listed by TCRdb under 2010. Study-level background: Eight distinct blood T cell populations were sequenced: pan T, CD8 cytotoxic, regulatory, Th1, Th2, naive plus transitional, activated and memory cells.

Trimming removed 0 bases from V and 6 bases from J, leaving 13 bases between the germline ends. In the germline V gene (reference sequence), CDR1 corresponds to SGHKS and CDR2 to YYEKEE. From its cysteine to its phenylalanine, the CDR3 spans 15 amino acids. The kept DNA is CDR3 alone, 45 bases in frame from the first base. General study outcomes and caveats: Over 60% of CD8+ cytotoxic sequences belonged to clones with over 100 reads, whereas regulatory and Th2 subsets showed few such clones. The considerable overlap in CDR3s among Th1, Th2 and regulatory T cells was taken as suggesting that cell fate choices are stochastic. Across the seven subsets, no statistically significant differences turned up in V, D and J usage, CDR3 length, or N-nucleotide additions. A CD4+CD8+ double-positive population could not be excluded by the bead-based sorting.

This receptor was taken from a man between 35 and 55 years old in good health. The sample was CD4+ Th1 cells sorted from blood. Explained via the paper, the cell subset or site label denotes: CD4+CD25-CD294- T helper 1 cells. The receptor chain draws on TRBV5-5 and TRBJ2-1; the D gene identity is not certain. CDR3 protein: CASSLVQSAANEQFF. The DNA sequence is as follows: TGTGCCAGCAGCTTGGTACAGTCGGCGGCCAATGAGCAGTTCTTC.